This T cell receptor (beta chain) was documented in a study of T cells in Graves' hyperthyroidism and ophthalmopathy. Thyroid ultrasound and orbital computed tomography, with clinical symptoms and serum thyroxine and TRAb, informed diagnoses. Blood sampling occurred at first hyperthyroidism diagnosis, ahead of any ophthalmopathy symptoms. The authors took PBMCs from 10 ml fresh peripheral blood. This clonotype was seen at least ten times. CDR1 and CDR2 from the germline V gene are GTSNPN and SVGIG (reference sequence). The CDR3 spans 11 residues. The V end was cut by 2 bases, the J end by 6 bases, with 4 bases between. Researchers took RNA transcripts and amplified the TCR beta CDR3 regions from them. HTBI primers drove first-round RT-PCR of the TCR CDR3. TCRdb ran MiXCR on the multiplex PCR reads and lists one entry per CDR3 protein. The sample lists roughly 180,000 distinct CDR3 sequences, less than 10% seen once, with roughly 23% in the top ten.

The chain carries TRBV30 and TRBJ2-2, with unresolved D. The sample taken for sequencing was blood. The receptor's source is a woman under 30 with Graves' hyperthyroidism that later progressed to Graves' ophthalmopathy. The CDR3 protein is CAWSLPGELFF. The CDR3 region has the DNA TGTGCCTGGAGTCTACCCGGGGAGCTGTTTTTT.